What follows are 30 T cell receptor beta chains derived from one specimen sequenced in a study of blood T cells in healthy people across ages. The use of a sample-barcoded 5' primer and a J-beta primer mix characterized a second PCR of roughly 6 to 11 cycles. TCRdb re-called the 5' RACE reads through MiXCR, storing one row per CDR3 protein. The table has about 500,000 distinct CDR3 sequences, 20% to 30% seen once. These records were also assigned to another study, of T cells of mothers and their children.

Material for sequencing was blood. These receptors were taken from a boy aged 5-17 years in good health.

The V and J genes are TRBV27 and TRBJ1-1; 7 positions agree with TRBD1. V lost 3 bases, J lost 9 bases, and 13 bases stayed unmatched. This CDR3 has 15 amino acids. From germline, CDR1 is MNHEY and CDR2 SMNVEV (reference sequence). In DNA form, the CDR3 reads TGTGCCAGCAGTTTTCTCGGACAGGCCTCCAAAAAAGCTTTCTTT. This gives the protein CASSFLGQASKKAFF.

The chain carries TRBV6-1 and TRBJ1-1; no clear D. The CDR3 sequence is 15 residues long. V was cut by 1 base and J by 1 base, with 10 bases left in between. The V gene's germline CDR1 is MNHNS and CDR2 SASEGT. This CDR3 is CASSEGSLGNTEAFF. In DNA, the CDR3 is TGTGCCAGCAGTGAAGGGTCCCTGGGGAACACTGAAGCTTTCTTT.

This clonotype has only a few counts. The chain is built from TRBV28 and TRBJ2-5; D not certain. With the DNA end fitting TRBJ2-1 better, the J assignment may be wrong. In germline, CDR1 is MDHEN, CDR2 SYDVKM. This CDR3 is 13 amino acids long. The CDR3 nucleotides are TGTGCCAGCAGTTTAAGGGCCCCAGATGAGCAGTTCTTC. It yields the protein CASSLRAPDEQFF.

The chain uses TRBV3-1 and TRBJ1-2; D not resolved. CDR3 length: 12 amino acids. The ends were cut back, 0 bases at V and 4 bases at J, with 3 bases in the middle. Germline CDR1 is LGHDT and CDR2 is YNNKEL (reference sequence). In DNA form, the CDR3 reads TGTGCCAGCAGCCAAGAGGGCTATGGCTACACCTTC. Its protein product is CASSQEGYGYTF.

The rearrangement joins TRBV20-1 to TRBJ2-5, with D possibly matching TRBD2 (6 bases). The CDR3 contains 16 residues. The germline CDR1 and CDR2 sequences are DFQATT and SNEGSKA (reference sequence). V lost 0 bases, J lost 5 bases, and 19 bases lay in between. CDR3 residues: CSARDPGDLLVETQYF. The CDR3 nucleotides are TGCAGTGCTAGAGATCCGGGGGATCTTCTAGTGGAGACCCAGTACTTC.

The chain recombines TRBV18 with TRBJ1-2, with D possibly matching TRBD1 (6 bases). CDR3 length equals 14 residues. V was cut by 4 bases and J by 2 bases, with 11 bases left in between. Per the germline V gene, CDR1 is KGHSH and CDR2 is LQKENI. Here the CDR3 reads CASSLGQQNYGYTF. Written as DNA, the CDR3 is TGTGCCAGCTCACTCGGACAGCAGAACTATGGCTACACCTTC.

The V call is TRBV13, the J call TRBJ2-6; D call uncertain. V was trimmed by 5 bases and J by 16 bases, leaving 21 bases between them. The length of the CDR3 is 14 residues. Germline V gene lookup returns CDR1 PRHDT and CDR2 FYEKMQ (reference sequence). CDR3 sequence reads: CASSRRYDPPSLTF. The DNA of the CDR3 is TGTGCCAGCAGCCGTAGGTACGACCCGCCGTCACTGACTTTC.

This clonotype showed up just a few times. The chain links TRBV12-3 or TRBV12-4 to TRBJ2-7; 13 nucleotides line up with TRBD2. The CDR3 spans 15 residues. After removal of 6 bases from V and 5 bases from J, the junction contained 7 bases not matched to a gene. The CDR3 reads CASRPTSGRSHEQYF. CDR3 coding DNA: TGTGCCAGCAGGCCGACTAGCGGGAGGAGTCACGAGCAGTACTTC.

This clonotype has more than one count but fewer than ten. CDR3 in amino acids: CASSRWGSNQPQHF. DNA for the CDR3: TGTGCCAGCAGTCGATGGGGTAGCAATCAGCCCCAGCATTTT. The gene calls are TRBV12-3 or TRBV12-4 and TRBJ1-5; D is unresolved. V was clipped by 5 bases and J by 0 bases, with 8 bases between them. CDR3 size: 14 residues.

This clonotype has only a few counts. V gene TRBV10-3 combines with J gene TRBJ1-2; TRBD1 agrees at 8 bases. Germline CDR1 is ENHRY and CDR2 is SYGVKD. J gave up 6 bases and V 3 bases, and 12 bases lay outside the gene matches. CDR3 length: 16 amino acids. The CDR3 reads CAISDPWTGFVHGYTF. DNA of the CDR3: TGTGCCATCAGTGATCCCTGGACAGGGTTTGTCCATGGCTACACCTTC.

This clonotype was counted between two and nine times. The junction does not match germline at one end; this may be a read error. The chain joins TRBV11-2 to TRBJ2-6; TRBD1 agrees at 10 bases. Germline V CDR1 and CDR2: SGHAT, FQNNGV. CDR3 size: 20 residues. CDR3 DNA sequence: TGTGCCAGCAGCTCAACATCCGGGACAGGGGTCAGCTCTGGGGCCAACGCCCTGACTTTC. Protein product: CASSSTSGTGVSSGANALTF.

This clonotype was seen more than once but under ten times. This chain uses TRBV5-1 with TRBJ2-2, with 10 bases matching TRBD1. J was trimmed by 4 bases and V by 7 bases; bases with no gene match: 1. The CDR3 covers 13 residues. Germline V CDR1 and CDR2: SGHRS, YFSETQ. The CDR3 coding sequence is TGCGCCAGCGGACAGGGGGGCACCGGGGAGCTGTTTTTT. Its translation: CASGQGGTGELFF.

The genes are TRBV20-1 and TRBJ2-1, with 11 positions matching TRBD2. The CDR3 extends over 14 amino acids. Germline V CDR1 and CDR2: DFQATT, SNEGSKA (reference sequence). V trimming: 2 bases; J trimming: 5 bases; junction bases outside the gene matches: 2. CDR3: CSARLAGGHNEQFF. As DNA, the CDR3 is TGCAGTGCTAGATTAGCGGGAGGGCACAATGAGCAGTTCTTC.

This clonotype came up many times. The chain uses TRBV25-1 and TRBJ1-2; D gene ambiguous. Germline V lookup: CDR1 MGHDK, CDR2 SYGVNS. Trimming cost V 3 bases and J 2 bases, with 13 bases left between them. This CDR3 region has 15 residues. CDR3 amino acids: CASSDQIGANYGYTF. The CDR3 coding sequence is TGTGCCAGCAGTGACCAGATCGGTGCGAACTATGGCTACACCTTC.

V gene TRBV7-9 combines with J gene TRBJ2-7, with 8 bases fitting TRBD2. Germline values: CDR1 SEHNR, CDR2 FQNEAQ (reference sequence). The CDR3 contains 15 residues. Germline trimming cut 4 bases from V and 4 bases from J; bases unmatched to any gene: 9. CDR3 nucleotides: TGTGCCAGCAGCTCCCGGCCGGGACTAGAATACGAGCAGTACTTC. This gives the protein CASSSRPGLEYEQYF.

In the case of this clonotype: Germline is not matched at one junction end, which may reflect a read error. V is TRBV12-3 or TRBV12-4 and J is TRBJ2-7; D is possibly TRBD1 or TRBD2 (5 bases each). The CDR3 extends over 13 amino acids. CDR3 nucleotides: TGCGCCGGCAGTTTGAGTGAGGGGTACGAGCAGTACTTC. Protein sequence: CAGSLSEGYEQYF.

V usage is TRBV18 and J usage is TRBJ2-1; no reliable D call. The J call is uncertain, as TRBJ2-7 better fits the DNA end. Germline CDR1 reads KGHSH; CDR2 reads LQKENI. This CDR3 is 13 amino acids long. In DNA form, the CDR3 reads TGTGCCAGCTCATCGACTCAGTCCTACGAGCAGTACTTC. Amino acid sequence: CASSSTQSYEQYF.

This chain joins TRBV10-3 and TRBJ1-1; D is possibly TRBD1 (5 bases). The V and J ends lost 4 bases and 4 bases respectively, with 7 bases between them. The CDR3 spans 12 residues. CDR1 ENHRY and CDR2 SYGVKD come from the germline V gene. The CDR3 DNA follows: TGTGCCATCAGTGCCCAGGGCACTGAAGCTTTCTTT. Amino acids: CAISAQGTEAFF.

V and J are TRBV28 and TRBJ2-5; TRBD1 matches 7 bases. The J call may be mistaken, given a closer DNA end match to TRBJ2-7. The germline gives CDR1 MDHEN, CDR2 SYDVKM. The CDR3 runs 14 residues. CDR3 residues: CASSRTGLTYEQYF. For the CDR3, the DNA is TGTGCCAGCAGTAGGACAGGCCTAACCTACGAGCAGTACTTC.

This rearrangement joins TRBV4-1 to TRBJ1-4; D is undetermined. CDR1 MGHRA and CDR2 YSYEKL come from the germline V gene. This CDR3 has 13 amino acids. The V end was cut by 4 bases, the J end by 8 bases, with 11 bases between. The CDR3 DNA reads TGCGCCAGCAGCCGCGGCCCCCCCGAAAAACTGTTTTTT. Translating it yields CASSRGPPEKLFF.

This clonotype has a handful of counts. This likely comes from a read error, as the CDR3 has no conserved phenylalanine or tryptophan at its end. CDR3 sequence reads: CASSYHGGYTL. For the CDR3, the DNA is TGTGCCAGCAGTTACCACGGAGGCTACACCCTC. The genes are TRBV6-5 and TRBJ1-2, with unresolved D. Germline-derived CDR1 and CDR2 are MNHEY and SVGAGI. The V gene lost 2 bases and the J gene lost 8 bases, with 6 bases spanning the gap. CDR3 length: 11 amino acids.

J is TRBJ2-2 and V is TRBV9; 7 bases match TRBD1. Germline CDR1 reads SGDLS; CDR2 reads YYNGEE. This CDR3 has 18 residues. V shed 4 bases and J 0 bases; nucleotides not matched to a gene: 12. The CDR3 bases are TGTGCCAGCAGCCTTTTAGGGAGAGGACAGGCGAACACCGGGGAGCTGTTTTTT. This sequence encodes CASSLLGRGQANTGELFF.

This clonotype has a handful of counts. The chain has TRBV28 and TRBJ2-3; 12 nucleotides line up with TRBD2. This CDR3 spans 16 amino acids. The V gene end was trimmed by 2 bases and the J gene end by 5 bases; junction bases not matched to a gene: 5. Germline V gene lookup returns CDR1 MDHEN and CDR2 SYDVKM. The CDR3 DNA sequence: TGTGCCAGCAGTTTAGCGCTAGCGGGGGGGTTAGATACGCAGTATTTT. Its translation: CASSLALAGGLDTQYF.

The chain has TRBV7-3 and TRBJ2-6; 12 bases align to TRBD1. The CDR3 sequence is 18 residues long. Germline values: CDR1 SGHTA, CDR2 FQGTGA. With 4 bases clipped from V and 2 bases from J, the junction kept 6 bases outside the gene matches. The CDR3 DNA follows: TGTGCCAGCAGCTCCAGGGGACAGGGGGCTACTGGGGCCAACGTCCTGACTTTC. Amino acid sequence: CASSSRGQGATGANVLTF. Variable domain in full (rest from reference TRBV7-3 and TRBJ2-6): GAGVSQTPSNKVTEKGKYVELRCDPISGHTALYWYRQSLGQGPEFLIYFQGTGAADDSGLPNDRFFAVRPEGSVSTLKIQRTERGDSAVYLCASSSRGQGATGANVLTFGAGSRLTVL.

This clonotype was picked up one time. The V call is TRBV18, the J call TRBJ1-2, with 9 bases identical to TRBD1. The CDR3 runs to 14 residues. Trimming took 3 bases from V and 8 from J; bases not matched to a gene: 7. From germline, CDR1 is KGHSH and CDR2 LQKENI. The CDR3 sequence is CASSPTGQGEGYTF. The CDR3 nucleotides read TGTGCCAGCTCACCGACGGGACAGGGTGAGGGCTACACCTTC.

The chain links TRBV20-1 to TRBJ1-2; 10 bases line up with TRBD1. The CDR3 has 16 residues. CDR1 and CDR2 (germline): DFQATT, SNEGSKA (reference sequence). The V segment lost 4 bases and the J segment 8 bases; nucleotides outside the gene matches: 16. For the CDR3, the DNA is TGCAGTGCTATGAAGTCCGGGACAGGGGATCCGGGGGGCTACACCTTC. Residues: CSAMKSGTGDPGGYTF.

This clonotype was detected many times. The CDR3 loop reads CASSLSSVNEQFF. CDR3 nucleotides: TGTGCCAGCAGTTTATCTTCTGTCAATGAGCAGTTCTTC. This chain uses TRBV12-3 or TRBV12-4 with TRBJ2-5; D unclear. The J call may be wrong; the DNA end is better matched by TRBJ2-1. The CDR3 is 13 residues long.

The J gene is TRBJ2-7, the V gene TRBV2; D possibly matches TRBD1 or TRBD2 (5 bases each). V lost 0 bases and J lost 6, with 9 bases in between. The CDR3 is 13 residues long. Looked up from germline, CDR1 is SNHLY and CDR2 is FYNNEI. This CDR3 reads CASSEARGAEQYF. CDR3 sequence (DNA): TGTGCCAGCAGTGAAGCGCGAGGGGCCGAGCAGTACTTC.

The J gene is TRBJ2-7, the V gene TRBV29-1; D not resolved. The V gene lost 1 base and the J gene lost 2 bases, with 15 bases spanning the gap. Looked up from germline, CDR1 is SQVTM and CDR2 is ANQGSEA. This CDR3 comprises 15 residues. The CDR3 DNA follows: TGCAGCGTTGAAGTGGGCCGGACCGAAACCTACGAGCAGTACTTC. Translation gives CSVEVGRTETYEQYF.

Ten or more counts support this clonotype. The chain employs TRBV29-1 and TRBJ2-5; 8 nucleotides line up with TRBD2. The end of the DNA fits TRBJ2-1 better, so the J call may be wrong. This CDR3 is 14 amino acids long. Germline CDR1 is SQVTM and CDR2 is ANQGSEA. The CDR3 DNA sequence: TGCAGCGCGGGGGGGCTAGCGGCTTACAATGAGCAGTTCTTC. Translated, it gives CSAGGLAAYNEQFF.